A single TCR beta chain is shown here with its context. Its antigen is unknown. Qualities for individual bases were not recorded, and no much larger clone is one base off. Sorted unstimulated T cells and proliferating T cells recovered from mixed lymphocyte reactions underwent TCRbeta CDR3 sequencing. Fresh whole blood from nine to eleven HLA-typed healthy donors was used to isolate PBMCs. To map where alloreactive clones came from, unstimulated CD4+ non-regulatory T cells were FACS-sorted. These data originate in a study of siplizumab effects on memory and regulatory T cells (dated by TCRdb to about 2019). Study-level background: The study examined how the anti-CD2 antibody siplizumab affects alloreactive T-cell subsets in allogeneic mixed lymphocyte reactions built from human PBMCs.

Findings and caveats that apply to the study as a whole: Among mappable alloreactive CD4+ clones, an average Treg-derived fraction of roughly 69% was observed with siplizumab, compared with 25% to 30% in control reactions. About 75-95% of proliferating CD4+ or CD8+ clones could not be given a naive or memory phenotype. Sequences below about 10^-5 frequency were poorly captured, so only a minor fraction of alloreactive clones could be mapped to unstimulated subsets. The cumulative frequency of alloreactive sequences that could be traced back to unstimulated CD4+ memory T cells was significantly reduced by siplizumab. Whether proliferating Tregs from siplizumab cultures actually had suppressive function was not functionally confirmed. Unstimulated naive T cells appeared more diverse than memory T cells, and naive cells seemed to contribute substantially to the alloresponse.

Compared with germline, V lacks 7 bases and J lacks 1 base; bases without a gene match: 7. The CDR3 covers 15 residues, taking in both the cysteine and the phenylalanine. Here the CDR3 DNA is all that survives: 45 bases in frame from base 1. In the germline V gene, CDR1 corresponds to SGHAT and CDR2 to FQNNGV. The library was produced with the immunoSEQ multiplex PCR assay. About 10^5 TCR templates per sample were assayed on the deep sequencing platform. Genomic DNA extracted from sorted T cells was the material used for TCRbeta CDR3 sequencing. The authors processed their data as follows. The R programming language was used for the clonal analysis of the TCRbeta CDR3 data. Comparing unstimulated samples against CFSE-low samples taken after the reaction was how alloreactive CD4+ and CD8+ clones were defined. Alloreactive CD4+ clones were assigned to regulatory or non-regulatory origin by matching sequences to sorted unstimulated Treg and non-Treg repertoires. The table was pulled from immuneACCESS by TCRdb, which kept in-frame rearrangements only. Such tables lose some clones; where checked, under half of the loss comes from unresolved V genes, and the rest has no known cause. The V and J calls and clone size are taken from that table; D and trimming were inferred from the DNA. The sample profile shows approximately 98,000 clones; about 93% of them were found once. The biggest ten clones account for about 1.2% of the sample.

The sequencing sample was made of non-Treg CD4+ T cells sorted from blood. Reading the label with the study, this specimen's cell subset or site is: FACS-sorted unstimulated CD4+ non-regulatory T cells. This receptor chain uses TRBV11-2 and TRBJ2-3; 8 central nucleotides agree with TRBD2. This TCR came from a human donor in good health. The CDR3 in this case is CASNRQGLGTDTQYF. The DNA sequence is as follows: TGTGCCAGCAACCGCCAGGGACTAGGCACAGATACGCAGTATTTT.